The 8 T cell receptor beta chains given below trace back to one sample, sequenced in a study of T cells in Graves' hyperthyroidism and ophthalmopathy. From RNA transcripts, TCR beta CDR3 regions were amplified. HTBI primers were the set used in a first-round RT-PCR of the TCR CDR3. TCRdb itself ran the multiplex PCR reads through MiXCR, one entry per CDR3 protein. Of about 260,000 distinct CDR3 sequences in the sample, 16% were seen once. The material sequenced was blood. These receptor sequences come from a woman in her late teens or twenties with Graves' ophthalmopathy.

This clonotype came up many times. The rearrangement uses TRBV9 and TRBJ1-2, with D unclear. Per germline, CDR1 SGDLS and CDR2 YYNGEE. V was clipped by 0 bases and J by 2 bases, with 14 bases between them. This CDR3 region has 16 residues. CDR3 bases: TGTGCCAGCAGCGTAGCTGGGGAAGGTCTGAACTATGGCTACACCTTC. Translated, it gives CASSVAGEGLNYGYTF.

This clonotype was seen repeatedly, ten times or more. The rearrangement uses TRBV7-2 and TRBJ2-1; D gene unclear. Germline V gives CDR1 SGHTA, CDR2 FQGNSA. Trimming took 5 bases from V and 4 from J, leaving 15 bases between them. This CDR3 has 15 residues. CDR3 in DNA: TGTGCCAGCAGCCTACTCCCTTCAGAATACAATGAGCAGTTCTTC. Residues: CASSLLPSEYNEQFF.

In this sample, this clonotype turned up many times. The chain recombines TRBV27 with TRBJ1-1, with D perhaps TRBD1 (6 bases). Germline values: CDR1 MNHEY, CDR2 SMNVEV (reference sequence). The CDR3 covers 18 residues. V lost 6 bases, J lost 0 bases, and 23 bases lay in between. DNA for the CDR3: TGTGCCAGCAGCCCCAAGGGGGGGCGAGTTCTCATGAACACTGAAGCTTTCTTT. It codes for CASSPKGGRVLMNTEAFF.

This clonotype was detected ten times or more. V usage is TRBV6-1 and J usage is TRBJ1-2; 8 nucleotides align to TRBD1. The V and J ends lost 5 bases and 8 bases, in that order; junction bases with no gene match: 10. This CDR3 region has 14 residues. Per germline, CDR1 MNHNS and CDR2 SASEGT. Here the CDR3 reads CASSYSQGAGGYTF. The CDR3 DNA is TGTGCCAGCAGTTATTCCCAGGGGGCAGGAGGCTACACCTTC.

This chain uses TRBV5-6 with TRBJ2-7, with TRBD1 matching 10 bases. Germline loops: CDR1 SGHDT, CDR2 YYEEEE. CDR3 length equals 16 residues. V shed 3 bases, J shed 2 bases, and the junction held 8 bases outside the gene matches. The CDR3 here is CASSSGGQGTPYEQYF. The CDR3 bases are TGTGCCAGCAGCTCGGGGGGACAGGGGACCCCCTACGAGCAGTACTTC.

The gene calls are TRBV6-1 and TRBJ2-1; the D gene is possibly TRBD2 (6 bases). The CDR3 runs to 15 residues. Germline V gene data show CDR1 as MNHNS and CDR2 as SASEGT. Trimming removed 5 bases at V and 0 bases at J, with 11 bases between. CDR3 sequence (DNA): TGTGCCAGCAGTACGGACGGGGGCTCCTACAATGAGCAGTTCTTC. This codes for CASSTDGGSYNEQFF.

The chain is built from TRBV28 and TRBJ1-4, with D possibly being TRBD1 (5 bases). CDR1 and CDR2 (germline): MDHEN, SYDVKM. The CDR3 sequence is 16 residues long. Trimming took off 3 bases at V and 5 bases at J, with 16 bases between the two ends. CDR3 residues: CASSLGLGGANEKLFF. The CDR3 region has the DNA TGTGCCAGCAGTTTGGGTCTCGGGGGTGCAAATGAAAAACTGTTTTTT. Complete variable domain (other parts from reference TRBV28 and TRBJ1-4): DVKVTQSSRYLVKRTGEKVFLECVQDMDHENMFWYRQDPGLGLRLIYFSYDVKMKEKGDIPEGYSVSREKKERFSLILESASTNQTSMYLCASSLGLGGANEKLFFGSGTQLSVL.

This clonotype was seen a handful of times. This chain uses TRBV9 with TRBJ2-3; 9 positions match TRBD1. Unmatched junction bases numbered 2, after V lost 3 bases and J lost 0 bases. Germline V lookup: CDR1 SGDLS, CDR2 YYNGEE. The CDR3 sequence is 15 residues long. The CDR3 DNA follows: TGTGCCAGCAGCGGTGACAGGGGGAGCACAGATACGCAGTATTTT. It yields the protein CASSGDRGSTDTQYF.